This T cell receptor (beta chain) comes out of a study of cytomegalovirus exposure and HLA in healthy donors. The PCR used 60 Vbeta and 13 Jbeta primers. Assay used: immunoSEQ multiplex PCR; TCRdb lists only in-frame clones, some missing. The sample shows roughly 120,000 clones, over 75% of them seen only once. Unmatched junction bases numbered 6, after V lost 2 bases and J lost 6 bases. The germline gives CDR1 SGHNT, CDR2 YYREEE (reference sequence). The CDR3 consists of 15 residues. The clonotype originates from a woman between 18 and 29 years old in good health and CMV-seronegative. The source material was PBMCs. The gene calls are TRBV5-4 and TRBJ2-1; 9 bases agree with TRBD1. CDR3: CASSLTGGRPNEQFF. The CDR3 coding sequence is TGTGCCAGCAGCTTAACAGGGGGCCGCCCCAATGAGCAGTTCTTC.